This T cell receptor (beta chain) was profiled in a study of blood T cell repertoires in COVID-19. Looking at the study overall: The study drew acute and convalescent COVID-19 samples from the United States, Italy and Spain.

The assay was immunoSEQ multiplex PCR, and TCRdb's table has in-frame clones only and misses some. The sample lists over 10,000 clones, approximately 91% occurring once. This CDR3 is built from 15 residues. Per the germline V gene, CDR1 is KGHSH and CDR2 is LQKENI. Trimming removed 1 base from V and 7 bases from J; junction bases left unmatched: 5. The sequenced sample consisted of peripheral blood. This chain joins TRBV18 and TRBJ2-1; 9 bases align to TRBD1. The receptor was isolated from a human donor in a cohort sampled during active COVID-19. The CDR3 DNA follows: TGTGCCAGCTCACCACTAAGACAGGGGGGGAATGAGCAGTTCTTC. Protein: CASSPLRQGGNEQFF. Combining the CDR3 with reference TRBV18 and TRBJ2-1 gives the whole variable domain NAGVMQNPRHLVRRRGQEARLRCSPMKGHSHVYWYRQLPEEGLKFMVYLQKENIIDESGMPKERFSAEFPKEGPSILRIQQVVRGDSAAYFCASSPLRQGGNEQFFGPGTRLTVL.